This entry features one T cell receptor (beta chain) sequence. Assay used: immunoSEQ multiplex PCR; TCRdb lists only in-frame clones, some missing. The profile shows 85,000 to 100,000 clones, 95% of them singletons. Germline V gives CDR1 MGHRA, CDR2 YSYEKL. The CDR3 sequence is 16 residues long. The V and J ends lost 0 bases and 9 bases, in that order; junction bases with no gene match: 14. This sample was included in a study of technical replicates of blood from a handful of donors. The chain has TRBV4-1 and TRBJ2-7; TRBD2 matches at 7 bases. Source material: T cells isolated from PBMCs. This TCR was sampled from a human donor in good health. The CDR3 DNA reads as TGCGCCAGCAGCCAAGATCATGGGCGGGAGAATTTAGGGCAGTACTTC. Translated, it gives CASSQDHGRENLGQYF.